The 8 T cell receptor beta chains below all came from one sample that was sequenced in a study of blood T cells in healthy people across ages. Next came a second PCR, run for about 7 to 12 cycles, which used a sample-barcoded 5' primer along with a J-beta primer mix. TCRdb re-called the 5' RACE reads with MiXCR, one entry per CDR3 protein. This table holds about 1.4 million distinct CDR3 sequences, roughly 64% found once. Input material: blood. These receptors were obtained from a man aged 18 to 30 in good health.

V is TRBV20-1 and J is TRBJ1-6; D not certain. The CDR3 consists of 12 residues. Germline V gene lookup returns CDR1 DFQATT and CDR2 SNEGSKA (reference sequence). With 4 bases removed from V and 3 bases from J, the gap between germline ends came to 4 bases. The CDR3 coding sequence is TGCAGTGCTAAAAGCTATAATTCACCCCTCCACTTT. Translation gives CSAKSYNSPLHF.

CDR3: CASSLGLGQDYGYTF. The CDR3 DNA reads TGTGCCAGCAGCTTAGGCCTCGGGCAAGACTATGGCTACACCTTC. This chain uses TRBV7-2 with TRBJ1-2; D is ambiguous. Looked up from germline, CDR1 is SGHTA and CDR2 is FQGNSA. V lost 1 base, J lost 3 bases, and 12 bases lay in between. The CDR3 totals 15 residues.

Notes on this clonotype: Mismatch with germline at one junction end may stem from a read error. The CDR3 DNA reads as TGTGCCTGCAGTGAAGGGAGTTTCTACGAGCAGTACTTT. Its translation is CACSEGSFYEQYF. The rearrangement uses TRBV2 and TRBJ2-7, with D tentatively TRBD2 (5 bases). The germline CDR1 and CDR2 sequences are SNHLY and FYNNEI. The CDR3 contains 13 residues.

The chain combines TRBV4-3 with TRBJ1-1; D call uncertain. This CDR3 contains 15 residues. Trimming cost V 4 bases and J 1 base, with 13 bases left between them. The germline V gene has CDR1 LGHNA and CDR2 YSLEER. The chain's CDR3 is CASSPQYQRNTEAFF. The CDR3 region has the DNA TGCGCCAGCAGCCCCCAGTACCAGAGGAACACTGAAGCTTTCTTT.

The genes are TRBV7-9 and TRBJ2-7; TRBD2 aligns across 7 bases. With 4 bases clipped from V and 0 bases from J, the junction kept 6 bases outside the gene matches. The germline V gene has CDR1 SEHNR and CDR2 FQNEAQ (reference sequence). The CDR3 totals 15 residues. The CDR3 region has the DNA TGTGCCAGCAGCTCAACCGGGGGGACCTCCTACGAGCAGTACTTC. The encoded protein is CASSSTGGTSYEQYF.

The V gene is TRBV2, the J gene TRBJ2-7; D might be TRBD2 (6 bases). Germline V gene data show CDR1 as SNHLY and CDR2 as FYNNEI. Trimming shortened V by 10 bases and J by 3 bases, and 16 bases separated the two germline ends. The CDR3 loop spans 13 amino acids. CDR3: CAIRGTPLYEQYF. CDR3 DNA: TGTGCCATCCGAGGGACTCCACTCTACGAGCAGTACTTC.

This clonotype was detected a few times. The chain links TRBV2 to TRBJ2-1; a possible D gene is TRBD2 (6 bases). The CDR3 is made up of 14 amino acids. Between the trimmed V and J ends, which lost 9 bases and 6 bases, there was a span of 18 bases. Germline CDR1 reads SNHLY; CDR2 reads FYNNEI. Here the CDR3 reads CARREVLPFNEQFF. The DNA of the CDR3 is TGTGCCAGAAGGGAGGTACTCCCATTCAATGAGCAGTTCTTC.

The V call is TRBV15, the J call TRBJ1-5, with TRBD1 as a possible D gene (5 bases). Trimming pared 5 bases from V and 1 base from J, leaving 12 bases between. This CDR3 region has 15 residues. Germline CDR1 LNHNV, CDR2 YYDKDF (reference sequence). CDR3 in DNA: TGTGCCACCAGCGAAGACAGAAAAAGCAATCAGCCCCAGCATTTT. It is translated as CATSEDRKSNQPQHF.